These 32 T cell receptor beta chains originate from one sample sequenced in a study of cytomegalovirus exposure and HLA in healthy donors. PCR amplification relied on 60 Vbeta primers (plus 13 Jbeta primers). TCRdb's copy holds only in-frame clones and misses some; the assay was immunoSEQ multiplex PCR. The sample lists around 92,000 clones, over 75% occurring once. Material for sequencing was PBMCs. The receptor set was obtained from a young man in good health and CMV-seronegative.

The gene calls are TRBV11-2 and TRBJ1-2, with TRBD1 matching over 10 bases. Looked up from germline, CDR1 is SGHAT and CDR2 is FQNNGV. This CDR3 spans 13 amino acids. The V gene end was trimmed by 5 bases and the J gene end by 6 bases; junction bases not matched to a gene: 3. The CDR3 coding sequence is TGTGCCAGCAGCCTCGGGACAGGGGATGGCTACACCTTC. It is translated as CASSLGTGDGYTF.

In its sample, this clone was seen once. The rearrangement uses TRBV5-8 and TRBJ1-2; D may be TRBD1 (5 bases). The CDR3 runs 12 residues. Trimming stripped 4 bases from V and 6 bases from J, with 10 bases between. Germline values: CDR1 SGHTS, CDR2 YDEGEE. CDR3 DNA: TGTGCCAGCAGCCCCGACAGCGATGGCTACACCTTC. Translated: CASSPDSDGYTF. The full variable domain, with the rest looked up from reference TRBV5-8 and TRBJ1-2, is EAGVTQSPTHLIKTRGQQATLRCSPISGHTSVYWYQQALGLGLQFLLWYDEGEERNRGNFPPRFSGRQFPNYSSELNVNALELEDSALYLCASSPDSDGYTFGSGTRLTVV.

The CDR3 DNA is TGCGCCAGCAGGCGGGTAATTATAGGGGGAGAAGAGACCCAGTACTTC. Translating it yields CASRRVIIGGEETQYF. V gene TRBV4-1 combines with J gene TRBJ2-5; a possible D gene is TRBD1 (6 bases). The germline CDR1 and CDR2 sequences are MGHRA and YSYEKL. V lost 6 bases, J lost 3 bases, and 20 bases lay in between. The length of the CDR3 is 16 residues.

The chain is built from TRBV6-1 and TRBJ2-4; D is possibly TRBD2 (6 bases). This CDR3 region has 14 residues. The germline V gene has CDR1 MNHNS and CDR2 SASEGT. V was cut by 9 bases and J by 8 bases, with 20 bases left in between. CDR3 nucleotides: TGTGCCAGTACCCTAGGGGCCGGGGGTGACATTCAGTACTTC. This gives the protein CASTLGAGGDIQYF.

The chain uses TRBV7-2 and TRBJ1-1; tentative D call: TRBD1 (6 bases). The length of the CDR3 is 13 residues. Germline CDR1 is SGHTA and CDR2 is FQGNSA. Trimming took 4 bases from V and 6 from J, leaving 12 bases between them. CDR3 loop: CASSSGGGPEAFF. The CDR3 bases are TGTGCCAGCAGCTCCGGGGGGGGCCCTGAAGCTTTCTTT.

This chain connects TRBV6-5 to TRBJ1-1; TRBD1 is a possible D gene (5 bases). The CDR3 is 15 residues long. Deletions cut 2 bases from V and 7 bases from J, with 17 bases between. In germline, CDR1 is MNHEY, CDR2 SVGAGI. CDR3 residues: CASSYLSGKGNEAFF. CDR3 in DNA: TGTGCCAGCAGTTACCTTTCAGGGAAAGGGAATGAAGCTTTCTTT.

The chain carries TRBV5-1 and TRBJ1-1; D is undetermined. The CDR3 is 18 amino acids. Germline CDR1 SGHRS, CDR2 YFSETQ. The V end lost 0 bases, the J end lost 4 bases, and 22 bases lay between the germline ends. CDR3 nucleotides: TGCGCCAGCAGCTTGGCGGCAGGTCAAGGTGGGAGAGGCACTGAAGCTTTCTTT. The encoded protein is CASSLAAGQGGRGTEAFF.

The rearrangement joins TRBV30 to TRBJ1-6; D is possibly TRBD1 (6 bases). Germline loops: CDR1 GTSNPN, CDR2 SVGIG (reference sequence). Trimming took off 1 base at V and 13 bases at J, with 14 bases between the two ends. The CDR3 consists of 13 residues. CDR3 loop: CAWSAGDFHPLHF. As DNA, the CDR3 is TGTGCCTGGAGTGCAGGGGATTTTCATCCCCTCCACTTT.

The rearrangement joins TRBV29-1 to TRBJ2-7; D not certain. The CDR3 is 18 amino acids. V was clipped by 2 bases and J by 2 bases, with 25 bases between them. Per the germline V gene, CDR1 is SQVTM and CDR2 is ANQGSEA. DNA for the CDR3: TGCAGCGTTGAAAATTTAAGAGCAAGGCGCGGATTGGCCTACGAGCAGTACTTC. Translated, it gives CSVENLRARRGLAYEQYF.

As regards this clone: A junction end diverges from the germline sequence, so it may reflect a read error. CDR3 sequence: CASSLFTGQAVHF. The CDR3 nucleotides read TGTGCCAGCAGTTTATTCACAGGACAGGCGGTACACTTC. This sequence joins TRBV27 and TRBJ2-7, with 7 bases fitting TRBD1. Germline CDR1 is MNHEY and CDR2 is SMNVEV (reference sequence). CDR3 length equals 13 residues.

This chain connects TRBV7-3 to TRBJ1-3, with TRBD1 matching 10 bases. CDR1 and CDR2 from the germline V gene are SGHTA and FQGTGA. This CDR3 spans 14 amino acids. J gave up 4 bases and V 5 bases, and 2 bases lay outside the gene matches. For the CDR3, the DNA is TGTGCCAGCAGCCGGGACAGGGGCGGAAACACCATATATTTT. Residues: CASSRDRGGNTIYF.

The chain recombines TRBV6-4 with TRBJ1-2; 8 bases agree with TRBD1. This CDR3 has 14 amino acids. After removal of 5 bases from V and 8 bases from J, the junction contained 10 bases not matched to a gene. Per the germline V gene, CDR1 is MRHNA and CDR2 is SNTAGT. The DNA for the CDR3 is TGTGCCAGCAGTCCGGACAGGGCCTCAGGGGGCTACACCTTC. It translates to CASSPDRASGGYTF.

This clone was detected ten times or more. The J gene is TRBJ2-3, the V gene TRBV6-4; 10 nucleotides align to TRBD2. This CDR3 is built from 15 residues. In germline, CDR1 is MRHNA, CDR2 SNTAGT. The J segment lost 1 base and the V segment lost 4 bases, leaving 2 bases of the junction unmatched. As DNA, the CDR3 is TGTGCCAGCAGTGTTCTAGCGGGGGGCACAGATACGCAGTATTTT. Residues: CASSVLAGGTDTQYF.

This chain links TRBV29-1 with TRBJ1-1; tentative D call: TRBD1 (6 bases). This CDR3 region has 14 residues. Trimming took 6 bases from V and 3 from J, leaving 17 bases between them. Germline lookup yields CDR1 SQVTM and CDR2 ANQGSEA. CDR3 DNA sequence: TGCAGCGTCCGTCCCCAGGGGAAGGACACTGAAGCTTTCTTT. It yields the protein CSVRPQGKDTEAFF.

V usage is TRBV5-5 and J usage is TRBJ1-5; TRBD1 is a possible D gene (6 bases). Trimming shortened V by 5 bases and J by 3 bases, and 18 bases separated the two germline ends. The CDR3 covers 16 residues. Germline CDR1 is SGHKS and CDR2 is YYEKEE (reference sequence). CDR3 protein: CASRPTGTADNQPQHF. The CDR3 DNA sequence: TGTGCCAGCAGACCCACAGGGACCGCGGACAATCAGCCCCAGCATTTT. Drawing the rest from reference TRBV5-5 and TRBJ1-5, the complete variable domain is DAGVTQSPTHLIKTRGQQVTLRCSPISGHKSVSWYQQVLGQGPQFIFQYYEKEERGRGNFPDRFSARQFPNYSSELNVNALLLGDSALYLCASRPTGTADNQPQHFGDGTRLSIL.

V gene TRBV5-4 combines with J gene TRBJ1-6, with a tentative D call TRBD1 (5 bases). Trimming removed 0 bases at V and 3 bases at J, with 10 bases between. The CDR3 is 16 amino acids. The germline CDR1 and CDR2 sequences are SGHNT and YYREEE (reference sequence). As DNA, the CDR3 is TGTGCCAGCAGCTTGGGGGGGGAGCTCTATAATTCACCCCTCCACTTT. Translating it yields CASSLGGELYNSPLHF.

This clone was seen just once. The V gene is TRBV6-6, the J gene TRBJ1-2, with 9 bases matching TRBD1. The CDR3 contains 13 residues. After removal of 6 bases from V and 6 bases from J, the junction contained 5 bases not matched to a gene. Germline V gene data show CDR1 as MNHNY and CDR2 as SVGAGI (reference sequence). CDR3 sequence: CASRTGGIDGYTF. The DNA of the CDR3 is TGTGCCAGCAGGACAGGGGGGATCGATGGCTACACCTTC.

The sample holds a few counts of this clone. V and J are TRBV7-6 and TRBJ2-1; D might be TRBD2 (5 bases). CDR3 length equals 15 residues. V lost 1 base and J lost 0, with 7 bases in between. CDR1 is SGHVS and CDR2 is FNYEAQ in the germline V gene. In nucleotides, the CDR3 is TGTGCCAGCAGCTTAGGTGGAGGCTCCTACAATGAGCAGTTCTTC. This gives the protein CASSLGGGSYNEQFF.

This clone is medium-sized. V gene TRBV6-1 combines with J gene TRBJ2-4, with unresolved D. Germline V gives CDR1 MNHNS, CDR2 SASEGT. V dropped 1 base and J dropped 2 bases, with 9 bases sitting between them. The CDR3 has 15 amino acids. CDR3 in DNA: TGTGCCAGCAGTGAAGATGGCTCCTCCAAAAACATTCAGTACTTC. This gives the protein CASSEDGSSKNIQYF.

V and J are TRBV5-1 and TRBJ1-3; D uncertain. This CDR3 contains 15 residues. The germline V and J ends were trimmed by 4 bases and 10 bases, with 21 bases remaining between them. Germline lookup yields CDR1 SGHRS and CDR2 YFSETQ. CDR3 in amino acids: CASSTYIDSGRTIYF. The CDR3 DNA reads as TGCGCCAGCAGCACCTATATAGACTCTGGAAGGACCATATATTTT.

The rearrangement uses TRBV5-6 and TRBJ1-2; 7 bases are shared with TRBD1. Per the germline V gene, CDR1 is SGHDT and CDR2 is YYEEEE. The CDR3 loop spans 13 amino acids. The V and J ends lost 0 bases and 7 bases, in that order; junction bases with no gene match: 3. CDR3 nucleotide sequence: TGTGCCAGCAGCTTGGACAGGGGCTTTGGCTACACCTTC. Encoded protein: CASSLDRGFGYTF.

The chain joins TRBV7-9 to TRBJ1-2; no firm D call. V was cut by 1 base and J by 2 bases, with 5 bases left in between. The germline V gene has CDR1 SEHNR and CDR2 FQNEAQ (reference sequence). This CDR3 region has 13 residues. The CDR3 spells CASSLGHNYGYTF. In nucleotides, the CDR3 is TGTGCCAGCAGCTTAGGACACAACTATGGCTACACCTTC. The complete variable domain, with remaining parts taken from reference TRBV7-9 and TRBJ1-2, reads DTGVSQNPRHKITKRGQNVTFRCDPISEHNRLYWYRQTLGQGPEFLTYFQNEAQLEKSRLLSDRFSAERPKGSFSTLEIQRTEQGDSAMYLCASSLGHNYGYTFGSGTRLTVV.

The table lists this clone with a count of one. The rearrangement uses TRBV6-5 and TRBJ1-1; 8 bases match TRBD1. The CDR3 sequence is 14 residues long. V gave up 6 bases and J gave up 5 bases; unmatched junction bases: 8. Germline V gene sequence: CDR1 MNHEY, CDR2 SVGAGI. The CDR3 region has the DNA TGTGCCAGCAGGCGACAGGGGAGAGGGACTGAAGCTTTCTTT. Translation gives CASRRQGRGTEAFF.

The rearrangement uses TRBV2 and TRBJ1-3; TRBD1 matches at 10 bases. Trimming removed 8 bases from V and 7 bases from J; junction bases left unmatched: 2. CDR1 is SNHLY, CDR2 FYNNEI, per germline. CDR3 length equals 12 residues. The CDR3 protein is CASGDRGNTIYF. In nucleotides, the CDR3 is TGTGCCAGCGGGGACAGGGGCAACACCATATATTTT.

The rearrangement uses TRBV5-1 and TRBJ2-2; TRBD1 matches at 7 bases. CDR1 is SGHRS and CDR2 is YFSETQ in the germline V gene. V lost 4 bases and J lost 7; bases outside the gene matches: 10. CDR3 length: 15 amino acids. The chain's CDR3 is CASSPDRANHGELFF. The CDR3 nucleotides are TGCGCCAGCAGCCCCGACAGGGCGAATCACGGGGAGCTGTTTTTT.

CDR3 region: CASSPSPDTEAFF. The CDR3 DNA reads as TGTGCCAGCAGCCCCTCCCCTGACACTGAAGCTTTCTTT. V gene TRBV4-2 combines with J gene TRBJ1-1; D remains ambiguous. Germline V gene data show CDR1 as LGHNA and CDR2 as YNFKEQ. The CDR3 has 13 amino acids. The ends were cut back, 4 bases at V and 3 bases at J, with 9 bases in the middle.

The chain employs TRBV19 and TRBJ2-5; 9 nucleotides line up with TRBD2. Germline CDR1 LNHDA, CDR2 SQIVND (reference sequence). V trimming: 6 bases; J trimming: 4 bases; junction bases outside the gene matches: 9. The CDR3 extends over 15 amino acids. CDR3 region: CASRSGTSLSETQYF. DNA for the CDR3: TGTGCCAGTAGATCGGGGACTAGCTTATCAGAGACCCAGTACTTC.

This sequence joins TRBV19 and TRBJ2-3, with D possibly TRBD2 on 5 matching bases. The V gene lost 3 bases and the J gene lost 3 bases, with 25 bases spanning the gap. The CDR3 spans 19 residues. Germline V gene sequence: CDR1 LNHDA, CDR2 SQIVND (reference sequence). As DNA, the CDR3 is TGTGCCAGTAGTATTTTCATCGGGGTAGCCCAACGTTCGACAGATACGCAGTATTTT. Translating gives CASSIFIGVAQRSTDTQYF.

This sequence joins TRBV5-1 and TRBJ1-2; 7 positions agree with TRBD1. J lost 6 bases, V lost 4 bases, and 6 bases had no gene match. The CDR3 has 13 residues. CDR1 and CDR2 from the germline V gene are SGHRS and YFSETQ. The CDR3 region is CASSPTGSHGYTF. As DNA, the CDR3 is TGCGCCAGCAGCCCGACAGGGTCTCATGGCTACACCTTC.

This chain connects TRBV11-2 to TRBJ1-1; TRBD1 matches 7 bases. The germline V gene encodes CDR1 SGHAT and CDR2 FQNNGV. J was trimmed by 4 bases and V by 5 bases; bases with no gene match: 4. The length of the CDR3 is 13 residues. The CDR3: CASSRHRGTEAFF. CDR3 DNA: TGTGCCAGCAGCCGGCACAGGGGCACTGAAGCTTTCTTT.

The chain couples TRBV2 to TRBJ2-3; D is perhaps TRBD2 (5 bases). Germline loops: CDR1 SNHLY, CDR2 FYNNEI. V lost 2 bases and J lost 3, with 15 bases in between. The CDR3 covers 16 residues. In nucleotides, the CDR3 is TGTGCCAGCAGTGAAAGAGGGCTTACGGTGACAGATACGCAGTATTTT. Translated, it gives CASSERGLTVTDTQYF.

V and J are TRBV11-2 and TRBJ2-5; D gene ambiguous. The germline gives CDR1 SGHAT, CDR2 FQNNGV. V was cut by 8 bases and J by 1 base, with 14 bases left in between. The CDR3 is 14 residues long. The CDR3 region is CASGYSRPQETQYF. The CDR3, as DNA: TGTGCCAGCGGTTACAGTAGACCCCAAGAGACCCAGTACTTC. The full variable domain, its missing parts supplied by reference TRBV11-2 and TRBJ2-5, is EAGVAQSPRYKIIEKRQSVAFWCNPISGHATLYWYQQILGQGPKLLIQFQNNGVVDDSQLPKDRFSAERLKGVDSTLKIQPAKLEDSAVYLCASGYSRPQETQYFGPGTRLLVL.